The 32 T cell receptor beta chains listed next were all sequenced from one sample in a study of shared clonotypes between healthy human individuals. Some clones are missing from TCRdb's copy, which holds only in-frame ones; the method was immunoSEQ multiplex PCR. The sample holds 2 million to 2.5 million clones, approximately 90% seen once. Material: naive CD4+ T cells from PBMCs. Subset specified: CD45RA+ positively selected. These receptors were collected from a man between 18 and 35 years old in good health. Some clones in this sample may be carry-over from other donors' samples.

The V gene is TRBV9, the J gene TRBJ2-5; 9 nucleotides line up with TRBD2. The CDR3 contains 15 residues. V was pared by 3 bases and J by 5 bases, with 8 bases of the junction left unmatched. Germline CDR1 reads SGDLS; CDR2 reads YYNGEE. CDR3 coding DNA: TGTGCCAGCAGCGCTGATAGCGGGAGCGGTGAGACCCAGTACTTC. Protein product: CASSADSGSGETQYF.

This sequence joins TRBV25-1 and TRBJ1-3, with 9 bases aligning to TRBD1. With 6 bases clipped from V and 2 bases from J, the junction kept 8 bases outside the gene matches. Looked up from germline, CDR1 is MGHDK and CDR2 is SYGVNS. The CDR3 totals 16 residues. CDR3 nucleotide sequence: TGTGCCAGCAGCCCGCTCCGGACAGGGGCTGGAAACACCATATATTTT. Translation: CASSPLRTGAGNTIYF. Based on the CDR3 plus reference TRBV25-1 and TRBJ1-3, the full variable domain is EADIYQTPRYLVIGTGKKITLECSQTMGHDKMYWYQQDPGMELHLIHYSYGVNSTEKGDLSSESTVSRIRTEHFPLTLESARPSHTSQYLCASSPLRTGAGNTIYFGEGSWLTVV.

On this clone: The same CDR3 is also encoded by other DNA sequences in this sample. The chain carries TRBV19 and TRBJ1-1; no clear D. This CDR3 spans 13 amino acids. CDR1 is LNHDA, CDR2 SQIVND, per germline (reference sequence). Trimming took 1 base from V and 1 from J, leaving 4 bases between them. The CDR3 is CASSIGRNTEAFF. CDR3 sequence (DNA): TGTGCCAGTAGTATAGGCAGGAACACTGAAGCTTTCTTT.

The chain employs TRBV4-2 and TRBJ1-4; D is uncertain. The CDR3 consists of 15 residues. The V end was cut by 4 bases, the J end by 2 bases, with 11 bases between. Per the germline V gene, CDR1 is LGHNA and CDR2 is YNFKEQ. CDR3 nucleotides: TGTGCCAGCAGCCCCACGGGAAATACTAATGAAAAACTGTTTTTT. Its protein product is CASSPTGNTNEKLFF.

The DNA for the CDR3 is TGCGCCAGCAGCTTGGGACTAGCGGGGTACACAGATACGCAGTATTTT. Protein product: CASSLGLAGYTDTQYF. The gene calls are TRBV5-1 and TRBJ2-3; TRBD2 agrees at 11 bases. The CDR3 has 16 residues. Germline CDR1 and CDR2: SGHRS and YFSETQ. The V segment lost 0 bases and the J segment 2 bases; nucleotides outside the gene matches: 2. The variable domain in full, with the rest retrieved from reference TRBV5-1 and TRBJ2-3, is KAGVTQTPRYLIKTRGQQVTLSCSPISGHRSVSWYQQTPGQGLQFLFEYFSETQRNKGNFPGRFSGRQFSNSRSEMNVSTLELGDSALYLCASSLGLAGYTDTQYFGPGTRLTVL.

V and J are TRBV11-2 and TRBJ1-4; possible D gene TRBD1, 5 bases. Germline CDR1 SGHAT, CDR2 FQNNGV. The CDR3 runs 16 residues. The ends were cut back, 5 bases at V and 7 bases at J, with 20 bases in the middle. CDR3 amino acids: CASSRDRVSTGEKLFF. The CDR3 DNA sequence: TGTGCCAGCAGCCGGGACCGGGTCAGTACGGGTGAAAAACTGTTTTTT.

This chain links TRBV9 with TRBJ2-4; D might be TRBD2 (6 bases). This CDR3 has 14 residues. In germline, CDR1 is SGDLS, CDR2 YYNGEE. V gave up 3 bases and J gave up 4 bases, with 11 bases separating them. CDR3 protein: CASSEGLTKNIQYF. The CDR3 DNA follows: TGTGCCAGCAGCGAGGGACTCACGAAAAACATTCAGTACTTC.

This clone has more than one count but fewer than ten. The chain links TRBV5-1 to TRBJ1-5; no clear D gene. The CDR3 is 14 amino acids. V lost 0 bases and J lost 0, with 4 bases in between. Per the germline V gene, CDR1 is SGHRS and CDR2 is YFSETQ. The CDR3 DNA follows: TGCGCCAGCAGCTTGGACCATAGCAATCAGCCCCAGCATTTT. The encoded protein is CASSLDHSNQPQHF.

The chain carries TRBV11-3 and TRBJ2-1; 7 bases are a match to TRBD2. The junction had 8 bases not matched to a gene; V was cut back by 2 bases and J by 4 bases. The CDR3 has 16 amino acids. Germline CDR1 SGHNT, CDR2 YENEEA. CDR3 amino acids: CASSLSRGGYYNEQFF. In DNA form, the CDR3 reads TGTGCCAGCAGCTTATCGCGCGGGGGTTATTACAATGAGCAGTTCTTC.

This rearrangement joins TRBV27 to TRBJ2-1, with D possibly TRBD1 on 6 matching bases. The CDR3 runs 14 residues. Germline lookup yields CDR1 MNHEY and CDR2 SMNVEV (reference sequence). Trimming left V 4 bases short and J 9 bases short, with 16 bases between. The CDR3: CASSSGYRGGEQFF. In DNA, the CDR3 is TGTGCCAGCAGTTCCGGATACAGAGGGGGTGAGCAGTTCTTC.

The chain joins TRBV28 to TRBJ1-2; D ambiguous. The germline V and J ends were trimmed by 5 bases and 7 bases, with 20 bases remaining between them. Germline-derived CDR1 and CDR2 are MDHEN and SYDVKM. CDR3 length: 15 amino acids. CDR3: CASSPTYLFSAGYTF. In nucleotides, the CDR3 is TGTGCCAGCAGTCCGACCTATCTCTTCTCTGCTGGCTACACCTTC.

Written as DNA, the CDR3 is TGCGCCAGCATCCCCCAGGGAGGGAACACCGGGGAGCTGTTTTTT. Translating it yields CASIPQGGNTGELFF. The rearrangement joins TRBV5-1 to TRBJ2-2, with a weak D call TRBD2 (6 bases). The CDR3 extends over 15 amino acids. CDR1 and CDR2 from the germline V gene are SGHRS and YFSETQ. Trimming removed 6 bases at V and 1 base at J, with 13 bases between.

The V call is TRBV9, the J call TRBJ2-1, with 7 bases that match TRBD1. J was trimmed by 10 bases and V by 0 bases; bases with no gene match: 16. CDR1 is SGDLS and CDR2 is YYNGEE in the germline V gene. The CDR3 totals 17 residues. CDR3 loop: CASSVGQGRQYMGEQFF. CDR3 sequence (DNA): TGTGCCAGCAGCGTAGGACAGGGTAGGCAATACATGGGGGAGCAGTTCTTC. Full variable domain (missing parts from reference TRBV9 and TRBJ2-1): DSGVTQTPKHLITATGQRVTLRCSPRSGDLSVYWYQQSLDQGLQFLIQYYNGEERAKGNILERFSAQQFPDLHSELNLSSLELGDSALYFCASSVGQGRQYMGEQFFGPGTRLTVL.

The rearrangement joins TRBV9 to TRBJ2-2, with TRBD2 matching 9 bases. V lost 2 bases and J lost 2; bases outside the gene matches: 4. Germline V CDR1 and CDR2: SGDLS, YYNGEE. The CDR3 is 16 residues long. DNA for the CDR3: TGTGCCAGCAGCGTCACTAGCGGGCCTAACACCGGGGAGCTGTTTTTT. It is translated as CASSVTSGPNTGELFF.

This rearrangement joins TRBV7-3 to TRBJ2-7, with D tentatively TRBD1 or TRBD2 (5 bases each). Germline values: CDR1 SGHTA, CDR2 FQGTGA. This CDR3 comprises 17 residues. Trimming removed 2 bases from V and 2 bases from J, with 19 bases in between. DNA of the CDR3: TGTGCCAGCAGCTTAGAAACGGTGGGGGTCTCCCCCTACGAGCAGTACTTC. Translating gives CASSLETVGVSPYEQYF.

The J gene is TRBJ1-1, the V gene TRBV7-2, with TRBD1 matching over 8 bases. Unmatched junction bases numbered 10, after V lost 4 bases and J lost 3 bases. The CDR3 loop spans 16 amino acids. CDR1 is SGHTA and CDR2 is FQGNSA in the germline V gene. The DNA for the CDR3 is TGTGCCAGCAGCTACGGACAGGGAATTAAGTACACTGAAGCTTTCTTT. Protein product: CASSYGQGIKYTEAFF.

This chain links TRBV6-1 with TRBJ1-5, with TRBD1 as a possible D gene (5 bases). Germline lookup yields CDR1 MNHNS and CDR2 SASEGT. Trimming pared 8 bases from V and 4 bases from J, leaving 12 bases between. The CDR3 consists of 13 residues. CDR3 protein: CASLRDFNQPQHF. For the CDR3, the DNA is TGTGCCAGCCTTCGGGACTTTAATCAGCCCCAGCATTTT.

Of note for this clone: The identical CDR3 is also encoded by other nucleotide sequences in the sample. This chain connects TRBV7-2 to TRBJ1-5; D is unresolved. V gave up 3 bases and J gave up 1 base, with 4 bases separating them. The CDR3 consists of 13 residues. Germline V CDR1 and CDR2: SGHTA, FQGNSA. The CDR3 DNA sequence: TGTGCCAGCAGCTTTTGGAGCAATCAGCCCCAGCATTTT. The encoded protein is CASSFWSNQPQHF.

The rearrangement links TRBV5-5 to TRBJ1-5; TRBD1 matches at 8 bases. There are 16 residues in the CDR3. Germline V CDR1 and CDR2: SGHKS, YYEKEE (reference sequence). V lost 0 bases, J lost 7 bases, and 9 bases stayed unmatched. CDR3 in DNA: TGTGCCAGCAGCTTGGTGGGCGGCAGGGGGCTACAGCCCCAGCATTTT. This codes for CASSLVGGRGLQPQHF.

There are a few counts of this clone. The chain combines TRBV2 with TRBJ2-7; tentative D call: TRBD2 (6 bases). The V gene's germline CDR1 is SNHLY and CDR2 FYNNEI. The CDR3 contains 13 residues. V lost 4 bases to trimming and J lost 4 bases, with 11 bases between them. DNA for the CDR3: TGTGCCAGCAGTGTGGGGACTGCATACGAGCAGTACTTC. Translation: CASSVGTAYEQYF.

The chain is built from TRBV7-2 and TRBJ1-1; D is uncertain. V lost 1 base and J 2 bases, leaving 8 bases between the germline ends. Germline V lookup: CDR1 SGHTA, CDR2 FQGNSA. CDR3 length equals 14 residues. CDR3 residues: CASSLVYRNTEAFF. The DNA for the CDR3 is TGTGCCAGCAGCTTAGTTTACAGAAACACTGAAGCTTTCTTT.

V usage is TRBV6-1 and J usage is TRBJ1-4, with 9 bases fitting TRBD1. The V and J ends lost 8 bases and 4 bases, in that order; junction bases with no gene match: 5. This CDR3 has 14 amino acids. Germline assignment: CDR1 MNHNS and CDR2 SASEGT. The CDR3: CASGGTGFNEKLFF. CDR3 bases: TGTGCCAGCGGGGGGACAGGGTTTAATGAAAAACTGTTTTTT.

The V gene is TRBV7-9, the J gene TRBJ2-1; D gene unclear. Looked up from germline, CDR1 is SEHNR and CDR2 is FQNEAQ (reference sequence). The length of the CDR3 is 15 residues. V was clipped by 8 bases and J by 8 bases, with 22 bases between them. CDR3 sequence: CASHKQLSSADEQFF. CDR3 bases: TGTGCCAGCCACAAGCAGCTTTCGTCAGCAGATGAGCAGTTCTTC.

This clone was seen more than once but under ten times. The chain employs TRBV2 and TRBJ1-4, with TRBD1 matching 8 bases. Germline values: CDR1 SNHLY, CDR2 FYNNEI. The V segment lost 2 bases and the J segment 8 bases; nucleotides outside the gene matches: 4. The CDR3 consists of 14 residues. CDR3 bases: TGTGCCAGCAGTGAACTGGACAGGGTGGAAAAACTGTTTTTT. This encodes CASSELDRVEKLFF.

The CDR3 DNA follows: TGTGCCAGCAGCTCTTCTAGTGGGCTAGCGGGAGGTCACGGGGAGCTGTTTTTT. Its translation: CASSSSSGLAGGHGELFF. V is TRBV7-3 and J is TRBJ2-2, with 11 bases that match TRBD2. The germline CDR1 and CDR2 sequences are SGHTA and FQGTGA. V lost 4 bases, J lost 7 bases, and 14 bases stayed unmatched. This CDR3 is 18 amino acids long.

The rearrangement links TRBV5-4 to TRBJ2-7; 7 nucleotides align to TRBD1. The CDR3 contains 15 residues. The V segment lost 1 base and the J segment 2 bases; nucleotides outside the gene matches: 6. Germline CDR1 is SGHNT and CDR2 is YYREEE (reference sequence). CDR3 DNA: TGTGCCAGCAGCTTGTTTGGGGACAGTCCCTACGAGCAGTACTTC. Its protein product is CASSLFGDSPYEQYF.

The rearrangement links TRBV5-1 to TRBJ1-5, with D uncertain. In germline, CDR1 is SGHRS, CDR2 YFSETQ. Between the trimmed V and J ends, which lost 4 bases and 10 bases, there was a span of 12 bases. The CDR3 length is 12 residues. This chain's CDR3 is CASSLPGGPQHF. The CDR3 bases are TGCGCCAGCAGCCTACCCGGAGGACCCCAGCATTTT.

The chain has TRBV7-2 and TRBJ2-7, with TRBD2 matching 7 bases. The V gene's germline CDR1 is SGHTA and CDR2 FQGNSA. V shed 1 base and J 2 bases; nucleotides not matched to a gene: 5. The CDR3 is made up of 15 amino acids. This CDR3 is CASSLESGNPYEQYF. Written as DNA, the CDR3 is TGTGCCAGCAGCTTAGAGAGCGGGAACCCCTACGAGCAGTACTTC.

This clone came up once. This rearrangement joins TRBV5-1 to TRBJ2-7; no firm D call. Germline lookup yields CDR1 SGHRS and CDR2 YFSETQ. The CDR3 spans 15 residues. Between the trimmed V and J ends, which lost 0 bases and 4 bases, there was a span of 14 bases. Written as DNA, the CDR3 is TGCGCCAGCAGCTTGGTTTCCCAGGCTGGTTACGAGCAGTACTTC. Translated: CASSLVSQAGYEQYF.

This chain uses TRBV19 with TRBJ2-7, with D unresolved. The CDR3 is made up of 17 amino acids. V lost 5 bases and J lost 7, with 27 bases in between. CDR1 and CDR2 (germline): LNHDA, SQIVND (reference sequence). For the CDR3, the DNA is TGTGCCAGTAGTCCCGCTCAGCCGGCGGCAGCCGACCGGGAGCAGTACTTC. This encodes CASSPAQPAAADREQYF.

The CDR3 DNA reads as TGTGCCAGCAGTTTATGGGGGCCCGGGGGCAAGTATGGCTACACCTTC. Protein product: CASSLWGPGGKYGYTF. The chain is built from TRBV28 and TRBJ1-2, with D tentatively TRBD1 (6 bases). Germline loops: CDR1 MDHEN, CDR2 SYDVKM. The CDR3 consists of 16 residues. Trimming removed 0 bases from V and 5 bases from J, with 16 bases in between.

The rearrangement uses TRBV27 and TRBJ2-2; D not certain. The CDR3 has 15 amino acids. The V gene lost 6 bases and the J gene lost 5 bases, with 16 bases spanning the gap. Germline lookup yields CDR1 MNHEY and CDR2 SMNVEV (reference sequence). The CDR3 coding sequence is TGTGCCAGCAGAAGATTAGAATGGGGAACCGGGGAGCTGTTTTTT. This codes for CASRRLEWGTGELFF.